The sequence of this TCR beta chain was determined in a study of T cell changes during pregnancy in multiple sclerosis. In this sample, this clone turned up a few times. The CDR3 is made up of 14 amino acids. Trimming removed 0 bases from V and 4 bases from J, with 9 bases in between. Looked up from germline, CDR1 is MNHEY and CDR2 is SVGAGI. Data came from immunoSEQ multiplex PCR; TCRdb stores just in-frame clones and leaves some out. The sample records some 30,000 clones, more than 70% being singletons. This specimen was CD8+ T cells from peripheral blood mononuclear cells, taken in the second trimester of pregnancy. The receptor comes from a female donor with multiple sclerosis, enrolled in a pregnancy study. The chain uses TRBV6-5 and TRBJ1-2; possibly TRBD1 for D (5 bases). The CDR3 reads CASSYSTGTYGYTF. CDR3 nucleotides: TGTGCCAGCAGTTACTCAACAGGCACCTATGGCTACACCTTC.